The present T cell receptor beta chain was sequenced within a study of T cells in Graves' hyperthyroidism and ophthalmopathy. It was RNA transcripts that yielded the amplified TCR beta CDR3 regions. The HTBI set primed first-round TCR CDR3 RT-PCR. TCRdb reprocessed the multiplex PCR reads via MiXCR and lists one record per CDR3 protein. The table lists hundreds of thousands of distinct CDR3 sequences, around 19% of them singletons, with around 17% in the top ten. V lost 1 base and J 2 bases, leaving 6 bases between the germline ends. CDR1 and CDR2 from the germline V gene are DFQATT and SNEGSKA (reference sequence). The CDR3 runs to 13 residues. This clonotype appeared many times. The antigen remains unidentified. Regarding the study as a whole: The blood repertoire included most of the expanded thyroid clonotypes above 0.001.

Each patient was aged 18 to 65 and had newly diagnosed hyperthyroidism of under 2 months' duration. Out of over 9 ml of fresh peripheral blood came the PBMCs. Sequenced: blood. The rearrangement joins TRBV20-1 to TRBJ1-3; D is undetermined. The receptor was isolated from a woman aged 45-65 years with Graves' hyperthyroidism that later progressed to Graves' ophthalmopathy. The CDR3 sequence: CSARVGTGNTIYF. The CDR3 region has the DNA TGCAGTGCTAGAGTGGGGACTGGAAACACCATATATTTT.